This T cell receptor (beta chain) was sequenced during a study of T cell changes during pregnancy in multiple sclerosis. CDR1 is KGHSH and CDR2 is LQKENI in the germline V gene. The CDR3 sequence is 15 residues long. The germline V and J ends were trimmed by 1 base and 5 bases, with 15 bases remaining between them. TCRdb keeps only in-frame clones here, not all; method: immunoSEQ multiplex PCR. The sample records roughly 100,000 clones, 80% to 95% being singletons. The sequencing used peripheral blood, collected after pregnancy. The chain has TRBV18 and TRBJ2-7, with D tentatively TRBD1 (6 bases). The sequence derives from a female donor with multiple sclerosis, enrolled in a pregnancy study. For the CDR3, the DNA is TGTGCCAGCTCACCACGGGGTTCAGGGGCCGACGAGCAGTACTTC. Its translation: CASSPRGSGADEQYF. The whole variable domain, remainder taken from reference TRBV18 and TRBJ2-7, is NAGVMQNPRHLVRRRGQEARLRCSPMKGHSHVYWYRQLPEEGLKFMVYLQKENIIDESGMPKERFSAEFPKEGPSILRIQQVVRGDSAAYFCASSPRGSGADEQYFGPGTRLTVT.